The clone carrying this T cell receptor beta chain was detected only a few times. Its target is not known. The CDR3 has 11 residues. The germline V and J ends were trimmed by 6 bases and 5 bases, with 10 bases remaining between them. CDR1 DFQATT and CDR2 SNEGSKA come from the germline V gene (reference sequence). This entry comes from a study of beta chain features in type 1 diabetes. The study reverse transcribed the entire isolated RNA, so it sequenced expressed TCRB transcripts. Using immunoSEQ multiplex PCR, the repertoire was profiled, and TCRdb retains in-frame clones only, with some absent. The sample holds 350,000 to 400,000 clones; about 15% are singletons and the top ten take 0.019%. The study, taken as a whole, reports: TCRB repertoires of naive, central memory and Treg cells appeared more similar among patients than among healthy donors.

The sequencing sample was made of naive CD4+ T cells from blood. V gene TRBV20-1 combines with J gene TRBJ1-1; D is undetermined. This sequence originates from a woman between 18 and 29 years old in good health. The CDR3 DNA sequence: TGCAGTGCCGAGAAGTGGACTGAAGCTTTCTTT. Translating gives CSAEKWTEAFF.